This is a list of T cell receptor beta chains from one sample in a study of OX40 agonist ivuxolimab in advanced cancers. The table came from immunoSEQ multiplex PCR; TCRdb's copy has only in-frame clones and leaves some out. Among about 81,000 clones, about 93% were seen once, and the ten largest hold roughly an eighth. Sequenced material: CD4+ or CD8+ T cells sorted from blood, taken in a trial of the OX40 agonist ivuxolimab. The receptors were sampled from an adult with an advanced solid tumor such as melanoma, head and neck, liver or kidney cancer. Both conserved end residues are part of each CDR3. The D gene is left open where the match is weak. A row's size may be missing; if present it is once, few, many or a size class.

CDR3 DNA: TGCGCCAGCAGCCCAGCCGGGCGGGACTACGAGCAGTACTTC
CDR3 protein: CASSPAGRDYEQYF
V gene: TRBV4-1
D gene: NA
clone size: NA
J gene: TRBJ2-7

CDR3 DNA: TGCGCCAGCAGCTTAGGGACTACTGGCACAGATACGCAGTATTTT
CDR3 protein: CASSLGTTGTDTQYF
V gene: TRBV5-1
D gene: TRBD2
clone size: NA
J gene: TRBJ2-3

CDR3 DNA: TGTGCCAGCCAAGGGGTAATCTACAATGAGCAGTTCTTC
CDR3 protein: CASQGVIYNEQFF
V gene: TRBV28
D gene: NA
clone size: NA
J gene: TRBJ2-1

CDR3 DNA: TGTGCCAGCAGTGATGAGCAGGGGGTGCGTGAAAAACTGTTTTTT
CDR3 protein: CASSDEQGVREKLFF
V gene: TRBV2
D gene: TRBD1
clone size: NA
J gene: TRBJ1-4

CDR3 DNA: TGTGCTAGTGGTTTGGTACAGAGCGGAGGAAGGTGGAATGAGCAGTTCTTC
CDR3 protein: CASGLVQSGGRWNEQFF
V gene: TRBV12-5
D gene: NA
clone size: NA
J gene: TRBJ2-1

CDR3 DNA: TGTGCCAGCAGCTGGGGGGCTAGCTACGAGCAGTACTTC
CDR3 protein: CASSWGASYEQYF
V gene: TRBV9
D gene: NA
clone size: NA
J gene: TRBJ2-7

CDR3 DNA: TGTGCCAGCAGTGAGGGATACGGCTACAATGAGCAGTTCTTC
CDR3 protein: CASSEGYGYNEQFF
V gene: TRBV27
D gene: NA
clone size: NA
J gene: TRBJ2-1

CDR3 DNA: TGTGCCAGCAGACAGGCCTACGAGCAGTACTTC
CDR3 protein: CASRQAYEQYF
V gene: TRBV6-6
D gene: NA
clone size: NA
J gene: TRBJ2-7

CDR3 DNA: TGTGCCAGCAGCCAAGATTCTACAGGGTCTGACGAGCAGTACTTC
CDR3 protein: CASSQDSTGSDEQYF
V gene: TRBV14
D gene: NA
clone size: NA
J gene: TRBJ2-7

CDR3 DNA: TGTGCCAGCAGTTTACCCGGGACAGGAGGCTACGAGCAGTACTTC
CDR3 protein: CASSLPGTGGYEQYF
V gene: TRBV27
D gene: TRBD1
clone size: NA
J gene: TRBJ2-7

CDR3 DNA: TGTGCCAGCACCTGGCGGGGGGCAGGCGGGGAGCTGTTTTTT
CDR3 protein: CASTWRGAGGELFF
V gene: TRBV28
D gene: TRBD2
clone size: NA
J gene: TRBJ2-2

CDR3 DNA: TGTGCCAGCAGTCCTCGGGGGGGCCCCTATGGCTACACCTTC
CDR3 protein: CASSPRGGPYGYTF
V gene: TRBV27
D gene: NA
clone size: NA
J gene: TRBJ1-2

CDR3 DNA: TGTGCCAGCAGTGATTCGGGCAGGGTGACCGGGGAGCTGTTTTTT
CDR3 protein: CASSDSGRVTGELFF
V gene: TRBV2
D gene: NA
clone size: NA
J gene: TRBJ2-2

CDR3 DNA: TGTGCCAGCAGTGCGCAGGTTGACACTGAAGCTTTCTTT
CDR3 protein: CASSAQVDTEAFF
V gene: TRBV6-4
D gene: NA
clone size: NA
J gene: TRBJ1-1

CDR3 DNA: TGCGCCAGCAGCCAAGATCATTCGCAGGCTGGAAACACCATATATTTT
CDR3 protein: CASSQDHSQAGNTIYF
V gene: TRBV4-3
D gene: NA
clone size: NA
J gene: TRBJ1-3

CDR3 DNA: TGTGCCCCCAATCCCGGTAGAAAAGGAGCGAGAAGCTCCTACGAGCAGTACTTC
CDR3 protein: CAPNPGRKGARSSYEQYF
V gene: TRBV27
D gene: NA
clone size: NA
J gene: TRBJ2-7

CDR3 DNA: TGTGCCAGCAGTGAGGTACAGGCTCCTCACGAGCAGTACTTC
CDR3 protein: CASSEVQAPHEQYF
V gene: TRBV2
D gene: NA
clone size: NA
J gene: TRBJ2-7

CDR3 DNA: TGTGCCAGCAGTTACTCTGGGGCAGGGAACAATCAGCCCCAGCATTTT
CDR3 protein: CASSYSGAGNNQPQHF
V gene: TRBV6-5
D gene: NA
clone size: NA
J gene: TRBJ1-5

CDR3 DNA: TGTGCCAGCAGTTATAATCCGGGACAGGGGTCCGAGCAGTACTTC
CDR3 protein: CASSYNPGQGSEQYF
V gene: TRBV6-5
D gene: TRBD1
clone size: NA
J gene: TRBJ2-7

CDR3 DNA: TGTGCCAGCGGATTAGGCGTCTCGGGTTCCGCTGAAGCTTTCTTT
CDR3 protein: CASGLGVSGSAEAFF
V gene: TRBV6-5
D gene: NA
clone size: NA
J gene: TRBJ1-1

CDR3 DNA: TGTGCCAGCAGCTTAGCAGGGGCGTCTGAAGCTTTCTTT
CDR3 protein: CASSLAGASEAFF
V gene: TRBV7-2
D gene: NA
clone size: NA
J gene: TRBJ1-1

CDR3 DNA: TGTGCCAGCAGAGATTTACAGGGGCCTGAAGCTTTCTTT
CDR3 protein: CASRDLQGPEAFF
V gene: TRBV4-2
D gene: TRBD1
clone size: few
J gene: TRBJ1-1

CDR3 DNA: TGTGCCAGTAGTATGAGGGCAGGGTCCCCGAACACTGAAGCTTTCTTT
CDR3 protein: CASSMRAGSPNTEAFF
V gene: TRBV19
D gene: NA
clone size: NA
J gene: TRBJ1-1

CDR3 DNA: TGCGCCAGCAGCTTGGAAGCTAGCGGTGGGCGCGAGCAGTACTTC
CDR3 protein: CASSLEASGGREQYF
V gene: TRBV5-1
D gene: TRBD2
clone size: NA
J gene: TRBJ2-7

CDR3 DNA: TGTGCCAGCAGCTTATCGCAGGGTGTCCAGCCCCAGCATTTT
CDR3 protein: CASSLSQGVQPQHF
V gene: TRBV5-5
D gene: NA
clone size: NA
J gene: TRBJ1-5

CDR3 DNA: TGTGCCAGCAGCCAAGATCTTAGAGCGCGCGAGCAGTACTTC
CDR3 protein: CASSQDLRAREQYF
V gene: TRBV4-2
D gene: NA
clone size: NA
J gene: TRBJ2-7

CDR3 DNA: TGCGCCAGCAGCCAAGAAGGGGCAGGGGGCGTCTACGAGCAGTACTTC
CDR3 protein: CASSQEGAGGVYEQYF
V gene: TRBV4-3
D gene: TRBD1
clone size: few
J gene: TRBJ2-7

CDR3 DNA: TGTGCCAGTACCACTTGGGCGGGACAGGGTTTGAACACTGAAGCTTTCTTT
CDR3 protein: CASTTWAGQGLNTEAFF
V gene: TRBV19
D gene: TRBD1
clone size: NA
J gene: TRBJ1-1

CDR3 DNA: TGTGCCAGCAGCTTAGACGGGGAGTCGGATACGCAGTATTTT
CDR3 protein: CASSLDGESDTQYF
V gene: TRBV7-6
D gene: NA
clone size: NA
J gene: TRBJ2-3

CDR3 DNA: TGTGCCAGCAGCTCTTCCGGGACAGGGGGGACCCAGTACTTC
CDR3 protein: CASSSSGTGGTQYF
V gene: TRBV7-6
D gene: TRBD1
clone size: NA
J gene: TRBJ2-5

CDR3 DNA: TGTGCCAGCAGTTCCCGTTGGGGGGCGGAGAACACTGAAGCTTTCTTT
CDR3 protein: CASSSRWGAENTEAFF
V gene: TRBV28
D gene: NA
clone size: NA
J gene: TRBJ1-1

CDR3 DNA: TGTGCCAGCAGGACAGAGGGGCGCACTGAAGCTTTCTTT
CDR3 protein: CASRTEGRTEAFF
V gene: TRBV27
D gene: NA
clone size: NA
J gene: TRBJ1-1

CDR3 DNA: TGTGCCAGCAGTTCGTCAGGGGTTCGGACTGAAGCTTTCTTT
CDR3 protein: CASSSSGVRTEAFF
V gene: TRBV6-5
D gene: NA
clone size: NA
J gene: TRBJ1-1

CDR3 DNA: TGTGCCAGCAGTCCGGGGGGGGTGACCTCCTACGAGCAGTACTTC
CDR3 protein: CASSPGGVTSYEQYF
V gene: TRBV6-1
D gene: TRBD2
clone size: NA
J gene: TRBJ2-7

CDR3 DNA: TGTGCCAGTAGTATAGATCCCGACTGGAGCAATCAGCCCCAGCATTTT
CDR3 protein: CASSIDPDWSNQPQHF
V gene: TRBV19
D gene: NA
clone size: few
J gene: TRBJ1-5

CDR3 DNA: TGTGCCAGCAGTTTCTTCGGGGAGCTGTTTTTT
CDR3 protein: CASSFFGELFF
V gene: TRBV27
D gene: NA
clone size: NA
J gene: TRBJ2-2

CDR3 DNA: TGTGCCAGCAGCGTGTGGGAAAGGACTGAAGCTTTCTTT
CDR3 protein: CASSVWERTEAFF
V gene: TRBV9
D gene: NA
clone size: many
J gene: TRBJ1-1

CDR3 DNA: TGCGCCAGCAGCCTCCGGGACAGACCACTTGGAGGGAATGAGCAGTTCTTC
CDR3 protein: CASSLRDRPLGGNEQFF
V gene: TRBV5-1
D gene: NA
clone size: NA
J gene: TRBJ2-1

CDR3 DNA: TGCAGCGTTGAACTTCTCCGGGGCCTTGCGCGTGAAAAACTGTTTTTT
CDR3 protein: CSVELLRGLAREKLFF
V gene: TRBV29-1
D gene: NA
clone size: NA
J gene: TRBJ1-4

CDR3 DNA: TGTGCCAGCAGTCGGAGCCCGGGTGGGGAGACCCAGTACTTC
CDR3 protein: CASSRSPGGETQYF
V gene: TRBV2
D gene: NA
clone size: NA
J gene: TRBJ2-5

CDR3 DNA: TGTGCCAGCAGAATCGCCAGGGTCGATGAGCAGTTCTTC
CDR3 protein: CASRIARVDEQFF
V gene: TRBV6-6
D gene: NA
clone size: NA
J gene: TRBJ2-1

CDR3 DNA: TGTGCCAGCAGCCCAGGGTACACTGAAGCTTTCTTT
CDR3 protein: CASSPGYTEAFF
V gene: TRBV9
D gene: NA
clone size: NA
J gene: TRBJ1-1

CDR3 DNA: TGTGCCAGCAGTACCCGGGGTGGGGGAGATCGGGAAAAACTGTTTTTT
CDR3 protein: CASSTRGGGDREKLFF
V gene: TRBV6-6
D gene: NA
clone size: once
J gene: TRBJ1-4

CDR3 DNA: TGTGCCAGTACTCAGGGGGCGAATGAGCAGTTCTTC
CDR3 protein: CASTQGANEQFF
V gene: TRBV19
D gene: TRBD1
clone size: NA
J gene: TRBJ2-1

CDR3 DNA: TGTGCCAGCAGCTTGACAGGGAGCAATCAGCCCCAGCATTTT
CDR3 protein: CASSLTGSNQPQHF
V gene: TRBV7-8
D gene: TRBD1
clone size: once
J gene: TRBJ1-5

CDR3 DNA: TGTGCCAGCAGCTTAGAGAACTCTGGGGCCAACGTCCTGACTTTC
CDR3 protein: CASSLENSGANVLTF
V gene: TRBV7-3
D gene: NA
clone size: NA
J gene: TRBJ2-6

CDR3 DNA: TGTGCCAGCAGCGTAGAGTCATTGAACACTGAAGCTTTCTTT
CDR3 protein: CASSVESLNTEAFF
V gene: TRBV9
D gene: NA
clone size: few
J gene: TRBJ1-1

CDR3 DNA: TGTGCCAGCAGTTTGGGATCGTTATTTAATTCACCCCTCCACTTT
CDR3 protein: CASSLGSLFNSPLHF
V gene: TRBV27
D gene: NA
clone size: NA
J gene: TRBJ1-6

CDR3 DNA: TGTGCCAGCAGCCTCCGGGACCGCCCCTACGAGCAGTACTTC
CDR3 protein: CASSLRDRPYEQYF
V gene: TRBV5-4
D gene: NA
clone size: NA
J gene: TRBJ2-7

CDR3 DNA: TGTGCCAGCAGTGAAGTGTACAACTCCCTTGATGGCTACACCTTC
CDR3 protein: CASSEVYNSLDGYTF
V gene: TRBV6-1
D gene: NA
clone size: NA
J gene: TRBJ1-2

CDR3 DNA: TGCGCCAGCCGAGGGGACTACGAGCAGTACTTC
CDR3 protein: CASRGDYEQYF
V gene: TRBV5-1
D gene: NA
clone size: NA
J gene: TRBJ2-7

CDR3 DNA: TGCGCCAGCAGCCCGCAAGGTGTATTAGGGGATTCACCCCTCCACTTT
CDR3 protein: CASSPQGVLGDSPLHF
V gene: TRBV4-3
D gene: NA
clone size: NA
J gene: TRBJ1-6

CDR3 DNA: TGTGCCAGCAGCTTGGGGCGGGCAGGGGGCTTGAGCGGGGAGCTGTTTTTT
CDR3 protein: CASSLGRAGGLSGELFF
V gene: TRBV5-4
D gene: TRBD1
clone size: once
J gene: TRBJ2-2

CDR3 DNA: TGCGCCAGCAGCAACCCCGGGACAGACCCCGGGGAGCAGTACTTC
CDR3 protein: CASSNPGTDPGEQYF
V gene: TRBV4-1
D gene: TRBD1
clone size: once
J gene: TRBJ2-7

CDR3 DNA: TGTGCCAGCAGGACTCGATCGGAAGGAACCTACGAGCAGTACTTC
CDR3 protein: CASRTRSEGTYEQYF
V gene: TRBV6-1
D gene: NA
clone size: NA
J gene: TRBJ2-7

CDR3 DNA: TGTGCCAGCAGGTGGACTAGCGCAGATGAGCAGTTCTTC
CDR3 protein: CASRWTSADEQFF
V gene: TRBV13
D gene: TRBD2
clone size: NA
J gene: TRBJ2-1

CDR3 DNA: TGTGCCAGCAGTTGGGACCTAGGTGGTAGCACCATATATTTT
CDR3 protein: CASSWDLGGSTIYF
V gene: TRBV5-6
D gene: NA
clone size: NA
J gene: TRBJ1-3

CDR3 DNA: TGCGCCAGCAGCTTGGGACAGGTCAGTCCATGGTATGGCTACACCTTC
CDR3 protein: CASSLGQVSPWYGYTF
V gene: TRBV5-1
D gene: NA
clone size: NA
J gene: TRBJ1-2

CDR3 DNA: TGTGCCAGCAGCAGGGTCCACCTCGACTACGACTCTGGGGCCAACGTCCTGACTTTC
CDR3 protein: CASSRVHLDYDSGANVLTF
V gene: TRBV28
D gene: NA
clone size: once
J gene: TRBJ2-6

CDR3 DNA: TGTGCCAGCAGCTTGGTTCGCAGCCCTACCTACAATGAGCAGTTCTTC
CDR3 protein: CASSLVRSPTYNEQFF
V gene: TRBV5-8
D gene: NA
clone size: NA
J gene: TRBJ2-1